These 8 T cell receptor beta chains were all obtained from the same sample, sequenced in a study of tissue T cells after allogeneic stem cell transplantation. Profiling relied on immunoSEQ multiplex PCR, and the TCRdb table lists in-frame clones only, not all of them. The sample includes about 43,000 clones, 92% seen only once; the top ten take roughly 3.8%. The sample in question was blood, obtained before transplantation. The receptors derive from a woman aged 35-75 years who later had graft-versus-host disease after an allogeneic stem cell transplant.

This chain connects TRBV29-1 to TRBJ2-3, with D unresolved. The V gene lost 6 bases and the J gene lost 2 bases, with 9 bases spanning the gap. The CDR3 spans 12 residues. Per germline, CDR1 SQVTM and CDR2 ANQGSEA. CDR3 loop: CSVVEYTDTQYF. The CDR3 DNA follows: TGCAGCGTGGTTGAGTACACAGATACGCAGTATTTT.

About this clone itself: This sample includes further DNA sequences coding for the same CDR3. The chain links TRBV12-3 or TRBV12-4 to TRBJ2-7; D is uncertain. V shed 3 bases and J shed 3 bases, with 3 bases lying between them. This CDR3 contains 11 residues. This CDR3 is CASSLGYEQYF. The DNA for the CDR3 is TGTGCCAGCAGTTTGGGCTACGAGCAGTACTTC.

The chain carries TRBV19 and TRBJ1-6; D is unresolved. This CDR3 is built from 13 residues. Trimming pared 3 bases from V and 8 bases from J, leaving 8 bases between. The germline V gene has CDR1 LNHDA and CDR2 SQIVND (reference sequence). CDR3 sequence reads: CASSMGGYSPLHF. The DNA of the CDR3 is TGTGCCAGTAGTATGGGCGGTTATTCACCCCTCCACTTT.

This clone came up once. The chain carries TRBV14 and TRBJ2-7; 7 nucleotides line up with TRBD2. Germline trimming cut 1 base from V and 7 bases from J; bases unmatched to any gene: 10. This CDR3 is 15 amino acids long. Germline V lookup: CDR1 SGHDN, CDR2 FVKESK. CDR3 DNA sequence: TGTGCCAGCAGCCAAGTTGGCGGGAGCGCAGGGGAGCAGTACTTC. Its translation is CASSQVGGSAGEQYF.

This clone was seen only once. The chain uses TRBV7-2 and TRBJ1-1; D might be TRBD1 (5 bases). V shed 5 bases and J shed 1 base, with 11 bases lying between them. The germline gives CDR1 SGHTA, CDR2 FQGNSA. The CDR3 spans 14 residues. As DNA, the CDR3 is TGTGCCAGCAGCCCCCAGGGAGCGAACACTGAAGCTTTCTTT. Translation gives CASSPQGANTEAFF. The full variable domain, with the rest looked up from reference TRBV7-2 and TRBJ1-1, is GAGVSQSPSNKVTEKGKDVELRCDPISGHTALYWYRQSLGQGLEFLIYFQGNSAPDKSGLPSDRFSAERTGGSVSTLTIQRTQQEDSAVYLCASSPQGANTEAFFGQGTRLTVV.

The V gene is TRBV10-1, the J gene TRBJ1-5; no definite D call. Germline V lookup: CDR1 WNHNN, CDR2 SYGVQD (reference sequence). This CDR3 spans 16 amino acids. V gave up 2 bases and J gave up 0 bases, with 11 bases separating them. The CDR3 loop reads CASSELRGDSNQPQHF. CDR3 DNA: TGCGCCAGCAGTGAGCTTAGAGGTGATAGCAATCAGCCCCAGCATTTT.

The chain joins TRBV6-2 or TRBV6-3 to TRBJ2-1; D perhaps matches TRBD2 (6 bases). This CDR3 spans 14 amino acids. From germline, CDR1 is MNHEY and CDR2 SVGEGT. V dropped 0 bases and J dropped 7 bases, with 10 bases sitting between them. The CDR3 is CASSYSHGGNEQFF. DNA of the CDR3: TGTGCCAGCAGTTACTCTCACGGGGGAAATGAGCAGTTCTTC.

This rearrangement joins TRBV28 to TRBJ2-7, with 11 bases fitting TRBD2. V shed 5 bases and J 4 bases; nucleotides not matched to a gene: 7. The CDR3 sequence is 15 residues long. CDR1 and CDR2 from the germline V gene are MDHEN and SYDVKM. The CDR3 DNA follows: TGTGCCAGCAGTCAAGGGACTAGCGGAAAATACGAGCAGTACTTC. Its protein product is CASSQGTSGKYEQYF. The complete variable domain, with remaining parts taken from reference TRBV28 and TRBJ2-7, reads DVKVTQSSRYLVKRTGEKVFLECVQDMDHENMFWYRQDPGLGLRLIYFSYDVKMKEKGDIPEGYSVSREKKERFSLILESASTNQTSMYLCASSQGTSGKYEQYFGPGTRLTVT.